This T cell receptor (beta chain) was sequenced during a study of OX40 agonist ivuxolimab in advanced cancers. The overall study: Administration of intravenous ivuxolimab to patients occurred every 2 weeks at 0.01 to 10 mg/kg. Three individuals attained partial responses, comprising one hepatocellular carcinoma case and two cutaneous melanoma cases.

Per germline, CDR1 SGHVS and CDR2 FNYEAQ. The V and J ends lost 2 bases and 8 bases, in that order; junction bases with no gene match: 8. The CDR3 covers 15 residues. TCRdb's copy holds only in-frame clones and misses some; the assay was immunoSEQ multiplex PCR. The sample records over 90,000 clones, approximately 84% being singletons. The chain is built from TRBV7-6 and TRBJ2-1, with 8 bases fitting TRBD2. This TCR derives from an adult with an advanced solid tumor such as melanoma, head and neck, liver or kidney cancer. The sample was CD4+ or CD8+ T cells sorted from blood, taken in a trial of the OX40 agonist ivuxolimab. CDR3 residues: CASSLTAGARDEQFF. CDR3 nucleotide sequence: TGTGCCAGCAGCTTAACAGCGGGAGCTCGGGATGAGCAGTTCTTC.